The entry below describes one TCR beta chain. CDR3 length: 13 residues. Trimming cost V 3 bases and J 6 bases; bases outside gene matches: 6. The germline CDR1 and CDR2 sequences are DFQATT and SNEGSKA (reference sequence). These data originate in a study of patients and donors after allogeneic stem cell transplantation. TCRdb reprocessed the RT-PCR reads with MiXCR, giving one entry per CDR3 protein. The sample yields about 110,000 distinct CDR3 sequences, around 33% seen once. The sample was blood, either unsorted or a sorted T cell fraction (not recorded which). The sequence derives from a human donor who was either an allogeneic HSCT recipient or a stem cell or donor lymphocyte infusion donor (not recorded which). It is not recorded whose cells these are; they may come from a transplant donor. The chain couples TRBV20-1 to TRBJ1-1; 8 bases match TRBD1. In DNA, the CDR3 is TGCAGTGCTAGTGTGGACAGGGTCGCTGAAGCTTTCTTT. Translating it yields CSASVDRVAEAFF.